A selection of T cell receptor beta chains follows, all from one sample in a study of T cells in Graves' hyperthyroidism and ophthalmopathy. From the multiplex PCR reads, TCRdb called clonotypes with MiXCR, one entry per CDR3 protein. The table records 550,000 to 600,000 distinct CDR3 sequences, around 45% of them present only once. Source material: peripheral blood or thyroid tissue (not recorded which). The receptors here all came from an adult woman with Graves' disease, either hyperthyroidism or ophthalmopathy (not recorded which). The CDR3 runs from the conserved cysteine through the conserved F or W. The D gene is left open where the match is weak. Size is stated for part of the rows, as once, few or many counts, or as a class when the clone is expanded.

v_call	d_call	j_call	clone_size	cdr3_aa	cdr3_nt
TRBV9	-	TRBJ1-3	many	CASSVASLGAASGNTIYF	TGTGCCAGCAGCGTAGCTTCATTGGGAGCAGCGTCGGGAAACACCATATATTTT
TRBV7-2	-	TRBJ2-3	-	CASSQQARTDTQYF	TGTGCCAGCAGCCAACAGGCTCGGACAGATACGCAGTATTTT
TRBV14	TRBD2	TRBJ2-7	many	CASSPRLGLKAGGYEQYF	TGTGCCAGCAGCCCCCGTCTGGGGTTAAAGGCGGGGGGCTACGAGCAGTACTTC
TRBV2	-	TRBJ2-5	-	CASSMDLDRNQETQYF	TGTGCCAGCAGCATGGACCTGGACAGAAACCAAGAGACCCAGTACTTC
TRBV10-2	-	TRBJ1-2	-	CASSESKGTFGIYGYTF	TGCGCCAGCAGTGAGTCGAAAGGGACATTCGGGATTTATGGCTACACCTTC
TRBV12-3/TRBV12-4	-	TRBJ2-7	many	CASSTPGSGSPYEQYF	TGTGCCAGCAGTACCCCGGGGAGCGGAAGTCCCTACGAGCAGTACTTC
TRBV7-9	-	TRBJ2-2	few	CASSFTGVAGELFF	TGTGCCAGCAGCTTTACGGGAGTCGCCGGGGAGCTGTTTTTT
TRBV30	TRBD1	TRBJ1-1	-	CAWSGTGDREDTEAFF	TGTGCCTGGAGTGGAACCGGGGACAGGGAGGACACTGAAGCTTTCTTT
TRBV7-3	TRBD1	TRBJ2-7	-	CASSPDRDTLEQYF	TGTGCCAGCAGTCCTGACAGGGACACCCTCGAGCAGTACTTC
TRBV7-3	-	TRBJ1-5	many	CASSLSGDSNQPQHF	TGTGCCAGCAGCTTAAGTGGGGATAGCAATCAGCCCCAGCATTTT
TRBV5-1	TRBD2	TRBJ2-5	-	CASSLEREGKFF	TGCGCCAGCAGCTTGGAGCGGGAGGGGAAGTTCTTC
TRBV5-1	TRBD1	TRBJ2-5	-	CASSPFGTAQETQYF	TGTGCCAGCAGCCCCTTCGGGACAGCACAAGAGACCCAGTACTTC
TRBV12-3/TRBV12-4	-	TRBJ2-7	-	CASSDRDPLGEQYF	TGTGCCAGCAGCGATCGGGATCCCCTTGGCGAGCAGTACTTC
TRBV12-3/TRBV12-4	TRBD1	TRBJ2-7	-	CASRRDRAFEQYF	TGTGCCAGCAGAAGGGACAGGGCCTTCGAGCAGTACTTC
TRBV13	TRBD2	TRBJ2-5	many	CASSSRDSGSQETQYF	TGTGCCAGCAGCTCACGGGATAGCGGGAGTCAAGAGACCCAGTACTTC
TRBV3-1	-	TRBJ1-3	many	CASSRDFDSGNTIYF	TGTGCCAGCAGCCGGGACTTCGACTCTGGAAACACCATATATTTT
TRBV15	-	TRBJ2-5	-	CATSIRRGQETQYF	TGTGCCACCAGCATCCGCCGGGGGCAAGAGACCCAGTACTTC
TRBV2	-	TRBJ2-2	-	CASSGTAITGELFF	TGTGCCAGCAGTGGAACAGCCATCACCGGGGAGCTGTTTTTT
TRBV2	TRBD2	TRBJ2-2	-	CASSGRTSGDSNEQFF	TGTGCCAGCAGTGGCAGGACTAGCGGAGACAGTAATGAGCAGTTTTTT
TRBV27	-	TRBJ1-2	-	CASSLSPAPVNYGYTF	TGTGCCAGCAGTTTATCGCCCGCACCAGTCAACTATGGCTACACCTTC
TRBV7-8	-	TRBJ1-1	many	CASSPRTALGTEAFF	TGTGCCAGCAGCCCAAGGACAGCCCTGGGCACTGAAGCTTTCTTT
TRBV7-6	-	TRBJ1-2	-	CASSPYRDVFYGYTF	TGTGCCAGCAGCCCCTACAGGGACGTATTCTATGGCTACACCTTC
TRBV11-2	TRBD1	TRBJ2-7	-	CASSTRRQGYEQYF	TGTGCCAGCAGTACGCGGAGACAGGGCTACGAGCAGTACTTC
TRBV2	TRBD2	TRBJ2-7	many	CASNDGASGSYEQYF	TGTGCCAGCAACGATGGGGCTAGCGGCTCCTACGAGCAGTACTTC
TRBV7-9	-	TRBJ1-6	-	CASSSGAPLHF	TGTGCCAGCAGCTCTGGGGCACCCCTCCACTTT
TRBV11-1	TRBD1	TRBJ1-6	-	CASRSTGQDQGVPLHF	TGTGCCAGCAGATCGACGGGACAGGACCAAGGCGTACCCCTCCACTTT
TRBV12-3/TRBV12-4	TRBD2	TRBJ2-1	-	CASSLLAGGPYNEQFF	TGTGCCAGCAGTTTGCTAGCGGGAGGGCCATACAATGAGCAGTTCTTC
TRBV9	-	TRBJ1-6	-	CASSVDTDSPLHF	TGTGCCAGCAGCGTGGACACCGATTCACCCCTCCACTTT
TRBV2	-	TRBJ1-1	-	CASSRRTEEAFF	TGTGCCAGCAGTCGGAGGACAGAAGAAGCTTTCTTT
TRBV6-2/TRBV6-3	-	TRBJ1-5	many	CASSYSTGGGRSNQPQHF	TGTGCCAGCAGTTACTCGACTGGGGGTGGCAGAAGCAATCAGCCCCAGCATTTT
TRBV5-1	-	TRBJ1-2	-	CASSFVRGSSGYTF	TGTGCCAGCAGTTTTGTCCGGGGGAGCAGTGGCTACACCTTC
TRBV2	-	TRBJ1-2	-	CASSVLYGYTF	TGTGCCAGCAGTGTGCTCTATGGCTACACCTTC